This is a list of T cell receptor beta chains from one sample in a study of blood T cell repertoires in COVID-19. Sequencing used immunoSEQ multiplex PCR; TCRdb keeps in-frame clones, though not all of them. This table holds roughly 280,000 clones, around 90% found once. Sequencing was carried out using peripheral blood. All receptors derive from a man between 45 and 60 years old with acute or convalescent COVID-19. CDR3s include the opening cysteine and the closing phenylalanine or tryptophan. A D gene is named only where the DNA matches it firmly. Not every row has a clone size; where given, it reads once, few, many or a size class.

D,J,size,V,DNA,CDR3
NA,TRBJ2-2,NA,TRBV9,TGTGCCAGCAGCGGTCCGGGGGCCGGGGAGCTGTTTTTT,CASSGPGAGELFF
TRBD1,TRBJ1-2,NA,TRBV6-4,TGTGCCAGCAGTGACCGGGACAGGGGGGAAAACTATGGCTACACCTTC,CASSDRDRGENYGYTF
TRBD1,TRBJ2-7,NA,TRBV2,TGTGCCAGCTCACTCCTTGGGGACAGGGGGCCCTACGAGCAGTACTTC,CASSLLGDRGPYEQYF
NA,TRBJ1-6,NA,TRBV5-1,TGCGCCAGCAGCTTGGAAGCAGGGCTCTCACCCCTCCACTTT,CASSLEAGLSPLHF
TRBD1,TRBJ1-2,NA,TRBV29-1,TGCAGCGGGATCGGGACAGGGTTGGACTATGGCTACACCTTC,CSGIGTGLDYGYTF
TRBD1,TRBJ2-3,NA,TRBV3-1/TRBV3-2,TGTGCCAGCAGCCAGGCCAGGACAGGTACGCAGTATTTT,CASSQARTGTQYF
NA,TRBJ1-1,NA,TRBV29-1,TGCAGCGTTGCAGATTCGCGGAACACTGAAGCTTTCTTT,CSVADSRNTEAFF
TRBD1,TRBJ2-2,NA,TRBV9,TGTGCCAGCAGCCCCGGGACAGGGAACACCGGGGAGCTGTTTTTT,CASSPGTGNTGELFF
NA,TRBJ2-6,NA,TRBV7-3,TGTGCCAGCAGTGGTAAGGGAGAAACTGGGGCCAACGTCCTGACTTTC,CASSGKGETGANVLTF
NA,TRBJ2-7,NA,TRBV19,TGTGCCAGTAGTATCGGGAGCCTAAGCACCGAGCAGTACTTC,CASSIGSLSTEQYF
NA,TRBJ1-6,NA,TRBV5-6,TGTGCCAGCAGCTTGGGCTGGCAGGTTAATTCACCCCTCCACTTT,CASSLGWQVNSPLHF
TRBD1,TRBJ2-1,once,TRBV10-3,TGTGCCATCAGTGGGACAGGGAAGAATGAGCAGTTCTTC,CAISGTGKNEQFF
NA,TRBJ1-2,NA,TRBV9,TGTGCCAGCAGCGCCTCTTTAACAGTTTCCTATGGCTACACCTTC,CASSASLTVSYGYTF
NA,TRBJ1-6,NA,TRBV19,TGTGCCAGTAGTATAGGACATTCGAGCTCCTATAATTCACCCCTCCACTTT,CASSIGHSSSYNSPLHF